This T cell receptor beta chain was profiled in a study of blood T cells in healthy people across ages. This clonotype was seen repeatedly, ten times or more. The second PCR ran roughly 7 to 12 cycles with a sample-barcoded 5' primer and J-beta primers. MiXCR, applied by TCRdb to the 5' RACE reads, yields one record per CDR3 protein. The top ten clones hold 10% of a sample with some 930,000 distinct CDR3 sequences, roughly 29% of them seen once. The sample also formed part of further work on T cells of mothers and their children.

The material sequenced was blood. The clonotype originates from a woman aged 40 to 49 in good health.

This CDR3 is CASSAWTGTNEKLFF. The CDR3 nucleotides read TGTGCCAGCAGCGCCTGGACAGGGACTAATGAAAAACTGTTTTTT. The chain carries TRBV7-6 and TRBJ1-4; TRBD1 aligns across 8 bases. Germline CDR1 is SGHVS and CDR2 is FNYEAQ. Germline trimming cut 5 bases from V and 2 bases from J; bases unmatched to any gene: 4. This CDR3 comprises 15 residues.